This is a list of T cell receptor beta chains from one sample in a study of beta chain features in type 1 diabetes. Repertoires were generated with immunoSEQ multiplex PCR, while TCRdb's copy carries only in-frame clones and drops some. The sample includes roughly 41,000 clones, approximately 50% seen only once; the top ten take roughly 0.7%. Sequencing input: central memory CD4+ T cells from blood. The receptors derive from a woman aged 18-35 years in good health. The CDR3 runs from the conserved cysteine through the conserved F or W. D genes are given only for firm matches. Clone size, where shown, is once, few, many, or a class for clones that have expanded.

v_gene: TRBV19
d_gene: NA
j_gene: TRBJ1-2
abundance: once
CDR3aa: CASSPRPAGEYGYTF
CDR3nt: TGTGCCAGTAGTCCTAGGCCGGCAGGGGAGTATGGCTACACCTTC

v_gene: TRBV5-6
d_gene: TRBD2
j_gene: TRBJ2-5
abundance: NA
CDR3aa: CASSMLGLAGKGQETQYF
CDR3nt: TGTGCCAGCAGCATGCTGGGACTAGCGGGTAAAGGACAAGAGACCCAGTACTTC

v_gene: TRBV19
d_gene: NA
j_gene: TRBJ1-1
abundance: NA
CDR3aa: CASSPRQLEAFF
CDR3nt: TGTGCCAGTAGTCCTCGACAGCTTGAAGCTTTCTTT

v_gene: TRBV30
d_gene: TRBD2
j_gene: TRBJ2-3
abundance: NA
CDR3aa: CAWSVPSLAGDNTDTQYF
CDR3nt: TGTGCCTGGAGTGTACCCTCTCTAGCGGGGGATAACACAGATACGCAGTATTTT

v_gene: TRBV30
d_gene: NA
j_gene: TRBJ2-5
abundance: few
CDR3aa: CAWSGGGLVRETQYF
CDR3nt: TGTGCCTGGAGTGGTGGCGGTCTCGTCCGAGAGACCCAGTACTTC

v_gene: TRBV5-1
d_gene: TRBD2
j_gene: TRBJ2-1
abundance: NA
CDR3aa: CASSPGLAGRYNEQFF
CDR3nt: TGCGCCAGCAGCCCGGGACTAGCGGGACGCTACAATGAGCAGTTCTTC

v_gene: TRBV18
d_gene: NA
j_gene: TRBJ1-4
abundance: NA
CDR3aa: CASSRTDNEKLFF
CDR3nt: TGTGCCAGCTCGCGGACAGATAATGAAAAACTGTTTTTT

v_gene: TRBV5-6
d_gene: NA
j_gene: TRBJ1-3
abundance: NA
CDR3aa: CASSRLLSSGNTIYF
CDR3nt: TGTGCCAGCAGCCGCCTACTAAGCTCTGGAAACACCATATATTTT

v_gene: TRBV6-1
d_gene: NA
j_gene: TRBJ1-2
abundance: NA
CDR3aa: CASSLDPRNYGYTF
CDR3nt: TGTGCCAGCAGCCTAGACCCGAGGAACTATGGCTACACCTTC

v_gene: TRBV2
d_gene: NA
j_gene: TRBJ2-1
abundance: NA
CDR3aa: CASSESGSSYNEQFF
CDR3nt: TGTGCCAGCAGTGAGTCCGGGAGCTCCTACAATGAGCAGTTCTTC

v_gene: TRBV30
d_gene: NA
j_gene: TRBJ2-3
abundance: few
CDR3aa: CAWSGDTDTQYF
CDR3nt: TGTGCCTGGTCCGGAGACACAGATACGCAGTATTTT

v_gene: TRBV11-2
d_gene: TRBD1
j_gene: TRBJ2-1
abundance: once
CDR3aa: CARATGPHNEQFF
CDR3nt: TGTGCTAGGGCGACAGGGCCGCACAATGAGCAGTTCTTC

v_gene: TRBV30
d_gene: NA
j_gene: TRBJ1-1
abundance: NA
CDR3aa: CAWSAATGHFFTEAFF
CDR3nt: TGTGCCTGGAGTGCGGCTACGGGACATTTCTTTACTGAAGCTTTCTTT

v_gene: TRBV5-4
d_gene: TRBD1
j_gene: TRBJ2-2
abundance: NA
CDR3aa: CASSSTGGRTGELFF
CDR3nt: TGTGCCAGCAGCTCGACAGGGGGGAGGACCGGGGAGCTGTTTTTT

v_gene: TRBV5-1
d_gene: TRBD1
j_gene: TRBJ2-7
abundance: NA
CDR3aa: CASSPQPGQGYEQYF
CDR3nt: TGCGCCAGCAGCCCGCAACCGGGACAGGGCTACGAGCAGTACTTC

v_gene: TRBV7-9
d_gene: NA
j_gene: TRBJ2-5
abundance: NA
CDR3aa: CASSLRTLGGTETQYF
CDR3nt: TGTGCCAGCAGCTTAAGAACGTTAGGGGGAACAGAGACCCAGTACTTC

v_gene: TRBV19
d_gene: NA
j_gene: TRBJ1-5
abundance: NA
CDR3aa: CASSRGKQPQHF
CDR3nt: TGTGCCAGTAGTAGAGGGAAGCAGCCCCAGCATTTT

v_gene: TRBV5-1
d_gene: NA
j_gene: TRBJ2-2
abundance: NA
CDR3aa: CASNQGSDTGELFF
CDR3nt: TGCGCCAGCAACCAGGGGTCGGACACCGGGGAGCTGTTTTTT

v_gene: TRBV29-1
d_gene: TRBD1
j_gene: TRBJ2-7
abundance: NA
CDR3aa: CNASDRGLGEQYF
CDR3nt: TGCAACGCATCAGACAGGGGGCTGGGGGAGCAGTACTTC

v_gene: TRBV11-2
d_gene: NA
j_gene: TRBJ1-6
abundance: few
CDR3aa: CASSFGPTTGSPLHF
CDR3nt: TGTGCCAGCAGCTTTGGGCCCACTACAGGTTCACCCCTCCACTTT

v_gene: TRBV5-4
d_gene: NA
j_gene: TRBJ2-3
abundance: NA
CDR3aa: CASSFPTGGDTQYF
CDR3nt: TGTGCCAGCAGCTTTCCGACCGGGGGAGATACGCAGTATTTT

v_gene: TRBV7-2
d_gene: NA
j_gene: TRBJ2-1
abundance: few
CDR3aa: CASSYTSYNEQFF
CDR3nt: TGTGCCAGCAGCTATACCAGTTACAATGAGCAGTTCTTC

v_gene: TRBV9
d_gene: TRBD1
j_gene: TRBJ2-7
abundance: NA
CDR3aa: CASSVGTGGSYEQYF
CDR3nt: TGTGCCAGCAGCGTAGGGACAGGGGGCTCCTACGAGCAGTACTTC

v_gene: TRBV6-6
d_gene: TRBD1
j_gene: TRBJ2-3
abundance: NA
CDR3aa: CASRRGTGTDTQYF
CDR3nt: TGTGCCAGCCGCAGGGGGACCGGCACAGATACGCAGTATTTT

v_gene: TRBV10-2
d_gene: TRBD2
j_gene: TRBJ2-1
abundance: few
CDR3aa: CASSGLAGYNEQFF
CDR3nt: TGCGCCAGCAGTGGGCTAGCGGGCTACAATGAGCAGTTCTTC

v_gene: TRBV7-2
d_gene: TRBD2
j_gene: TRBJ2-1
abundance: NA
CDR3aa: CASSSGTSGREQFF
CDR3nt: TGTGCCAGCAGCTCCGGGACTAGCGGGAGGGAGCAGTTCTTC

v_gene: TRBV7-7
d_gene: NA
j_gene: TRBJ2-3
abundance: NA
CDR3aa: CASSLGILGTQYF
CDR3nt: TGTGCTAGCAGCTTAGGGATTCTAGGTACGCAGTATTTT

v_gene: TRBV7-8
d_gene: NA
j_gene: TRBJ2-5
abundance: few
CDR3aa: CASSLGLQETQYF
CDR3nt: TGTGCCAGCAGCTTAGGACTGCAAGAGACCCAGTACTTC

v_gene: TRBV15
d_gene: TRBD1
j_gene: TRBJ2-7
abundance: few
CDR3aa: CATSRRKGQSYEQYF
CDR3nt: TGTGCCACCAGCAGGCGGAAGGGACAGTCCTACGAGCAGTACTTC

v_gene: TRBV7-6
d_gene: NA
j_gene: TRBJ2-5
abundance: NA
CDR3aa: CASSLGFTQETQYF
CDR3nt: TGTGCCAGCAGCTTAGGTTTCACACAAGAGACCCAGTACTTC

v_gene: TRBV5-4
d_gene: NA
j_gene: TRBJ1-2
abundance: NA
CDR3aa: CASSFNDYGYTF
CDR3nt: TGTGCCAGCAGCTTTAATGACTATGGCTACACCTTC

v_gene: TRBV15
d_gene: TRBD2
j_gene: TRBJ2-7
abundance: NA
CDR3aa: CATSREVTSLIDEQYF
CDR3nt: TGTGCCACCAGCAGAGAGGTGACTAGCTTAATCGACGAGCAGTACTTC

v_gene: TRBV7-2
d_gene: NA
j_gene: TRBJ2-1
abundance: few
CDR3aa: CASSLRPGGRNEQFF
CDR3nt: TGTGCCAGCAGCTTACGCCCCGGAGGGCGGAATGAGCAGTTCTTC

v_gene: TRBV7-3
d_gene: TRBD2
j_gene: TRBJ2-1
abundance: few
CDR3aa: CASSPLAGATLYEQFF
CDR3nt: TGTGCCAGCAGCCCCCTAGCGGGGGCCACTTTGTATGAGCAGTTCTTC

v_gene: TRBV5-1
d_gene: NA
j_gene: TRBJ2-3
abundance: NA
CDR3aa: CASSWGDRNTDTQYF
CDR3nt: TGCGCCAGCAGCTGGGGAGACAGGAACACAGATACGCAGTATTTT

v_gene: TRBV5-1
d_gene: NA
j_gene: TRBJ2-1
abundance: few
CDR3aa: CASSFPESNNEQFF
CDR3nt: TGCGCCAGCAGCTTCCCCGAAAGCAACAATGAGCAGTTCTTC

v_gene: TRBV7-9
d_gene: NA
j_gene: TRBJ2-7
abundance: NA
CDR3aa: CASSLQGPYEQYF
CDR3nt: TGTGCCAGCAGCTTACAGGGCCCCTACGAGCAGTACTTC

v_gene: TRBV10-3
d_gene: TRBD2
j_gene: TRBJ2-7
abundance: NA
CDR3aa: CAISGLAGGFSYEQYF
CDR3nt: TGTGCCATCAGTGGACTAGCGGGAGGCTTCTCCTACGAGCAGTACTTC

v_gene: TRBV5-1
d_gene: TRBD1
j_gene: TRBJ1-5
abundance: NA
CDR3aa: CASSPDRANQPQHF
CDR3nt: TGCGCCAGCAGCCCGGACAGGGCCAATCAGCCCCAGCATTTT

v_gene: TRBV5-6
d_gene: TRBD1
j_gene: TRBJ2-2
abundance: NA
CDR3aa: CASSSLRQGNTGELFF
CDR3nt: TGTGCCAGCAGCTCCTTGAGACAGGGGAACACCGGGGAGCTGTTTTTT

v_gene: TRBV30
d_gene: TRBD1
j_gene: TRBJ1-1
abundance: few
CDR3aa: CAWSADRGTEAFF
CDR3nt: TGTGCCTGGAGTGCTGACAGGGGCACTGAAGCTTTCTTT